This TCR beta chain is drawn from a study of response to subunit inactivated influenza vaccine listed by TCRdb under 2018. With respect to the entire study: The study used deep quantitative T cell receptor repertoire profiling to track responses to a trivalent subunit inactivated influenza vaccine. On the study overall, not on this receptor specifically: It was suggested by the authors that each seasonal influenza vaccination may recruit only a limited number of new T cells.

To note about this clonotype: It lacks a known antigen. No base quality information exists; no much larger clone differs at one position.

The library was made by RT-PCR. Reads for this sample came from an Illumina HiSeq 2500. TCRdb reworked the public reads: Q25 trimming with fastp, MiXCR clone assembly, productive beta chains retained. All rows with the same CDR3 protein become a single entry with the most common DNA and genes. This sample lists about 780,000 distinct CDR3 sequences; about 18% were detected once. The biggest ten clones account for 11% of the sample. The sequencing here drew on PBMCs from blood, taken less than 6 days after vaccination. This TCR was recovered from a man aged 50 to 59 who received an inactivated influenza vaccine. Donor details come from another sample of the same person, matched by shared clones.

Here the CDR3 is given as CASSTPGTEQFF. The bases are TGTGCCAGCAGTACCCCCGGGACAGAGCAGTTCTTC. This receptor chain uses TRBV28 and TRBJ2-1; the D gene is possibly TRBD1, with 6 bases matching. CDR3 length: 12 amino acids, cysteine to phenylalanine. CDR3 DNA only is kept here, 36 bases in frame from base 1. V is cut by 5 bases and J by 10 bases, and the space between the germline ends is 12 bases. The germline V gene gives CDR1 as MDHEN and CDR2 as SYDVKM.